Listed here are 14 T cell receptor beta chains from one sample, sequenced in a study of blood T cells in healthy people across ages. It was with a sample-barcoded 5' primer and a J-beta primer mix that a second PCR of roughly 7 to 12 cycles was run. TCRdb itself ran the 5' RACE reads through MiXCR, one entry per CDR3 protein. This sample carries some 710,000 distinct CDR3 sequences, 46% of them seen once, and the ten largest clones take 15% to 20%. The material sequenced was blood. Source of these receptors: a man older than 75 in good health.

This clonotype turned up a few times. The V call is TRBV28, the J call TRBJ2-3; TRBD1 agrees at 8 bases. The CDR3 is 15 residues long. Germline values: CDR1 MDHEN, CDR2 SYDVKM. V shed 3 bases, J shed 6 bases, and the junction held 8 bases outside the gene matches. Here the CDR3 reads CASSFPRGRADTQYF. CDR3 DNA sequence: TGTGCCAGCAGTTTTCCCAGGGGGCGCGCGGATACGCAGTATTTT.

The chain is built from TRBV19 and TRBJ2-1; either TRBD1 or TRBD2 may supply D (5 bases each). CDR1 and CDR2 (germline): LNHDA, SQIVND (reference sequence). The V gene lost 4 bases and the J gene lost 4 bases, with 23 bases spanning the gap. CDR3 length: 18 residues. In nucleotides, the CDR3 is TGTGCCAGTAGTACTACCCCCAGGGAGAGAGGTTTGTACAATGAGCAGTTCTTC. It encodes CASSTTPRERGLYNEQFF. Complete variable domain (other parts from reference TRBV19 and TRBJ2-1): DGGITQSPKYLFRKEGQNVTLSCEQNLNHDAMYWYRQDPGQGLRLIYYSQIVNDFQKGDIAEGYSVSREKKESFPLTVTSAQKNPTAFYLCASSTTPRERGLYNEQFFGPGTRLTVL.

The table lists this clonotype with a few counts. The V call is TRBV7-2, the J call TRBJ2-1; TRBD2 agrees at 12 bases. V was pared by 5 bases and J by 6 bases, with 8 bases of the junction left unmatched. The CDR3 loop spans 16 amino acids. Germline V gives CDR1 SGHTA, CDR2 FQGNSA. CDR3 in DNA: TGTGCCAGCAGCACCCGGACTAGCGGGAACTCCAATGAGCAGTTCTTC. Its translation is CASSTRTSGNSNEQFF.

V and J are TRBV25-1 and TRBJ2-7; perhaps D is TRBD1 or TRBD2 (5 bases each). The CDR3 loop spans 16 amino acids. Per the germline V gene, CDR1 is MGHDK and CDR2 is SYGVNS. Trimming stripped 4 bases from V and 0 bases from J, with 16 bases between. The CDR3 DNA sequence: TGTGCCAGCAGTGGCAAAGGGACCAGGAGCTCCTACGAGCAGTACTTC. Its translation is CASSGKGTRSSYEQYF.

With respect to this clonotype: Compared with germline, one end of the junction differs, possibly owing to a read error. The chain joins TRBV6-6 to TRBJ2-7; D remains unclear. Germline V gives CDR1 MNHNY, CDR2 SVGAGI (reference sequence). CDR3 length: 14 residues. CDR3: CASSYSGYGYVQYF. The DNA for the CDR3 is TGTGCCAGCAGTTACTCCGGGTATGGCTACGTGCAGTACTTC.

The sample holds a few counts of this clonotype. The chain has TRBV24-1 and TRBJ2-5; no firm D call. This CDR3 comprises 13 residues. The germline V gene encodes CDR1 KGHDR and CDR2 SFDVKD. Trimming pared 6 bases from V and 1 base from J, leaving 8 bases between. CDR3 sequence: CATSRGTQETQYF. In nucleotides, the CDR3 is TGTGCCACCAGTAGAGGAACCCAAGAGACCCAGTACTTC.

The rearrangement joins TRBV20-1 to TRBJ2-7; D gene unclear. The CDR3 runs 11 residues. V lost 5 bases and J lost 4, with 9 bases in between. Germline CDR1 is DFQATT and CDR2 is SNEGSKA (reference sequence). The CDR3 DNA reads TGCAGTGCTCAAGAGTGGTACGAGCAGTACTTC. Its protein product is CSAQEWYEQYF.

Concerning this clonotype itself: Germline and junction disagree at one end, which may indicate a read error. The gene calls are TRBV2 and TRBJ2-5; D might be TRBD1 (5 bases). The J call may be mistaken, given a closer DNA end match to TRBJ2-7. This CDR3 has 14 amino acids. Germline CDR1 and CDR2: SNHLY and FYNNEI. As DNA, the CDR3 is TGTGTCAGCAGGGCCCTCTTACAACCCTACGAGCAGTACTTC. This encodes CVSRALLQPYEQYF.

The chain links TRBV25-1 to TRBJ1-2; tentatively, D is TRBD1 (6 bases). Germline-derived CDR1 and CDR2 are MGHDK and SYGVNS. This CDR3 region has 14 residues. Trimming removed 5 bases from V and 8 bases from J, with 18 bases in between. The CDR3 reads CASSTYTGLNGYTF. The DNA of the CDR3 is TGTGCCAGCAGTACTTATACAGGGTTGAACGGCTACACCTTC.

This clonotype appeared a few times. The rearrangement uses TRBV29-1 and TRBJ2-2; D might be TRBD2 (5 bases). Germline V gives CDR1 SQVTM, CDR2 ANQGSEA. CDR3 length: 13 amino acids. The ends were cut back, 5 bases at V and 4 bases at J, with 11 bases in the middle. The CDR3 here is CSVRAVGTGELFF. The CDR3 DNA is TGCAGCGTTAGAGCGGTTGGCACCGGGGAGCTGTTTTTT.

This clonotype has a handful of counts. The V and J genes are TRBV7-9 and TRBJ2-7; D is perhaps TRBD2 (6 bases). V was shortened by 2 bases and J by 6 bases, with 20 bases between the two germline ends. The CDR3 has 16 amino acids. Germline V gene data show CDR1 as SEHNR and CDR2 as FQNEAQ (reference sequence). CDR3 sequence reads: CASSLQGERGAGEQYF. The CDR3 DNA follows: TGTGCCAGCAGCTTACAGGGAGAGAGGGGAGCGGGCGAGCAGTACTTC.

This clonotype was observed a handful of times. The V and J genes are TRBV11-3 and TRBJ2-2; D gene uncertain. The CDR3 is made up of 13 amino acids. Trimming took off 3 bases at V and 6 bases at J, with 8 bases between the two ends. Germline V gene data show CDR1 as SGHNT and CDR2 as YENEEA. CDR3 residues: CASSLTQAGELFF. The CDR3 bases are TGTGCCAGCAGCTTGACTCAGGCCGGGGAGCTGTTTTTT.

The table lists this clonotype with a few counts. The chain uses TRBV3-1 and TRBJ2-1; D unresolved. CDR3 length: 18 residues. Deletions cut 0 bases from V and 3 bases from J, with 18 bases between. The germline gives CDR1 LGHDT, CDR2 YNNKEL (reference sequence). DNA of the CDR3: TGTGCCAGCAGCCAAGATCCCCCCTCCCGTAGGGACTACAATGAGCAGTTCTTC. Its protein product is CASSQDPPSRRDYNEQFF.

This rearrangement joins TRBV20-1 to TRBJ2-5; TRBD1 might be the D (6 bases). With 5 bases removed from V and 1 base from J, the gap between germline ends came to 17 bases. The CDR3 covers 15 residues. Germline CDR1 reads DFQATT; CDR2 reads SNEGSKA (reference sequence). CDR3 nucleotides: TGCAGTGCTGGGCAGGGGAGAGCCTCCCAAGAGACCCAGTACTTC. It codes for CSAGQGRASQETQYF.